One and the same sample provided the 2 T cell receptor beta chains below, sequenced in a study of CD8+ T cells in alopecia areata. Using CD4, CD8alpha, NKG2D, NKG2ACE and other markers, pooled cutaneous lymph node cells were sorted. Reverse transcription of extracted RNA yielded cDNA, which provided the sequencing template. Assay used: immunoSEQ multiplex PCR; TCRdb lists only in-frame clones, some missing. The sample includes under 350,000 clones, none of them occurring once. The sequenced sample was CD4+ T cells sorted from a lymph node. Every receptor here comes from a C3H/HeJ mouse with alopecia areata. This line is of MHC haplotype H2-k.

With regard to this clone: Germline and genes here are mouse. The missing CDR3 end, 4 residues past where the read stops, is filled in from the germline J gene. The rearrangement joins TRBV5 to TRBJ2-7; 8 bases agree with TRBD1. The CDR3 has 15 residues. From germline, CDR1 is LGHNA and CDR2 YNLKQL (reference sequence). The part of the CDR3 DNA that was read is TGTGCCAGCAGCCAGCTCCTGGACAGGGTTGAT. This encodes CASSQLLDRVD. The whole CDR3 reads CASSQLLDRVDEQYF.

This clone was observed a few times. Gene names are the mouse ones. The CDR3 is cut off 4 residues early in the read; its end comes from the germline J gene. J is TRBJ2-3 and V is TRBV19; 8 nucleotides line up with TRBD1. There are 14 residues in the CDR3. Germline V CDR1 and CDR2: FNHDT, SITEND (reference sequence). V lost 7 bases and J lost 0; bases outside the gene matches: 4. The CDR3 loop reads CASARDRSAETLYF. The part of the CDR3 DNA that was read is TGTGCCAGCGCCCGGGACAGGAGTGCAGAA.